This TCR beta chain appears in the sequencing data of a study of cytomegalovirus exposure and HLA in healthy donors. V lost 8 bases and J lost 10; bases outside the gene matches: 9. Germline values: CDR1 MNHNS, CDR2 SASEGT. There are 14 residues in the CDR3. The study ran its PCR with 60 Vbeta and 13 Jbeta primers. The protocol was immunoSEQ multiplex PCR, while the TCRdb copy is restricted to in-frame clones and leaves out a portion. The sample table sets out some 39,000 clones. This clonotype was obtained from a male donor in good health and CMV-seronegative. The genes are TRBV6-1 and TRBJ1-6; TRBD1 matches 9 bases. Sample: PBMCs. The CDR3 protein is CASGRLTGGSPLHF. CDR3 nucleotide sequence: TGTGCCAGCGGTAGATTGACAGGGGGATCACCCCTCCACTTT.